Each of the 14 T cell receptor beta chains below was sequenced from the same sample in a study of blood T cells in healthy people across ages. The second PCR ran about 6 to 11 cycles with a sample-barcoded 5' primer and J-beta primers. MiXCR, applied by TCRdb to the 5' RACE reads, yields one record per CDR3 protein. The table lists 590,000 or so distinct CDR3 sequences, roughly 30% of them singletons. The specimen sequenced was blood. The receptor set was obtained from a woman older than 75 in good health.

V usage is TRBV5-1 and J usage is TRBJ2-1, with 15 bases matching TRBD2. Germline CDR1 SGHRS, CDR2 YFSETQ. The CDR3 spans 18 residues. Trimming cost V 5 bases and J 3 bases; bases outside gene matches: 9. The CDR3 bases are TGCGCCAGCAGGGGCGGACTAGCGGGGGGGCCGAGCTACAATGAGCAGTTCTTC. It encodes CASRGGLAGGPSYNEQFF.

There are many counts of this clonotype. The chain carries TRBV29-1 and TRBJ1-1, with D possibly matching TRBD1 (5 bases). CDR3 length: 13 amino acids. V was clipped by 4 bases and J by 3 bases, with 12 bases between them. The germline V gene encodes CDR1 SQVTM and CDR2 ANQGSEA. This chain's CDR3 is CSVGEGGDTEAFF. The CDR3, as DNA: TGCAGCGTTGGGGAGGGAGGGGACACTGAAGCTTTCTTT. Based on the CDR3 plus reference TRBV29-1 and TRBJ1-1, the full variable domain is SAVISQKPSRDICQRGTSLTIQCQVDSQVTMMFWYRQQPGQSLTLIATANQGSEATYESGFVIDKFPISRPNLTFSTLTVSNMSPEDSSIYLCSVGEGGDTEAFFGQGTRLTVV.

This clonotype was seen a single time. Given a much more abundant clone one base away, this may be a read error. The chain recombines TRBV5-5 with TRBJ2-5; no definite D call. This CDR3 is 17 amino acids long. The V end was cut by 1 base, the J end by 1 base, with 17 bases between. The germline V gene encodes CDR1 SGHKS and CDR2 YYEKEE (reference sequence). CDR3 nucleotides: TGTGCCAGCAGCTTGCGCCCGGTTTGGGATACCCAAGAGACCCAGTACTTC. Amino acids: CASSLRPVWDTQETQYF.

This clonotype was seen repeatedly, ten times or more. The V and J genes are TRBV7-2 and TRBJ2-7; D call uncertain. V was trimmed by 5 bases and J by 4 bases, leaving 6 bases between them. CDR1 SGHTA and CDR2 FQGNSA come from the germline V gene. The CDR3 contains 11 residues. In DNA, the CDR3 is TGTGCCAGCAGCCGTATGTACGAGCAGTACTTC. Amino acids: CASSRMYEQYF.

About this clonotype: A read error may be the cause here, since a much bigger clone is one base away. This sequence joins TRBV18 and TRBJ2-1; 7 bases fit TRBD1. Germline CDR1 KGHSH, CDR2 LQKENI. Trimming took 6 bases from V and 5 from J; bases not matched to a gene: 10. The CDR3 contains 15 residues. The CDR3 DNA reads TGTGCCAGCTCCAATTACAGGGGCCGAGACAATGAGCAGTTCTTC. Protein sequence: CASSNYRGRDNEQFF.

This rearrangement joins TRBV10-3 to TRBJ2-7; possibly TRBD2 for D (7 bases). This CDR3 spans 13 amino acids. In germline, CDR1 is ENHRY, CDR2 SYGVKD. Trimming stripped 6 bases from V and 4 bases from J, with 13 bases between. DNA of the CDR3: TGTGCCATCAGGCCAGGGGAGGGTTACGAGCAGTACTTC. Amino acid sequence: CAIRPGEGYEQYF.

The chain uses TRBV3-1 and TRBJ1-6; D may be TRBD1 (5 bases). Trimming cost V 0 bases and J 6 bases, with 12 bases left between them. The CDR3 sequence is 16 residues long. The germline V gene encodes CDR1 LGHDT and CDR2 YNNKEL (reference sequence). The CDR3 region has the DNA TGTGCCAGCAGCCAAGATTGGGACGCGGCTAATTCACCCCTCCACTTT. Encoded protein: CASSQDWDAANSPLHF. The variable domain in full, with the rest retrieved from reference TRBV3-1 and TRBJ1-6, is DTAVSQTPKYLVTQMGNDKSIKCEQNLGHDTMYWYKQDSKKFLKIMFSYNNKELIINETVPNRFSPKSPDKAHLNLHINSLELGDSAVYFCASSQDWDAANSPLHFGNGTRLTVT.

This clonotype appeared many times. The V gene is TRBV15, the J gene TRBJ2-1; D is ambiguous. V lost 3 bases, J lost 3 bases, and 3 bases lay in between. Germline loops: CDR1 LNHNV, CDR2 YYDKDF (reference sequence). The CDR3 covers 12 residues. The CDR3 loop is CATSSHYNEQFF. In nucleotides, the CDR3 is TGTGCCACCAGCAGTCACTACAATGAGCAGTTCTTC.

This clonotype has ten or more counts. The chain is built from TRBV6-6 and TRBJ1-1; 10 nucleotides align to TRBD1. The CDR3 has 17 amino acids. Germline CDR1 MNHNY, CDR2 SVGAGI (reference sequence). Germline trimming cut 2 bases from V and 0 bases from J; bases unmatched to any gene: 6. The CDR3 loop is CASSYPGQGRLNTEAFF. The CDR3 DNA is TGTGCCAGCAGTTACCCGGGACAGGGGCGGCTGAACACTGAAGCTTTCTTT.

This clonotype was recorded at least ten times. V is TRBV6-1 and J is TRBJ2-5; 8 bases agree with TRBD2. This CDR3 has 14 amino acids. V shed 3 bases, J shed 5 bases, and the junction held 5 bases outside the gene matches. Germline V gene sequence: CDR1 MNHNS, CDR2 SASEGT. CDR3 region: CASSERGAGETQYF. In nucleotides, the CDR3 is TGTGCCAGCAGTGAGCGGGGGGCGGGGGAGACCCAGTACTTC.

In this sample, this clonotype turned up many times. Being one base from a much bigger clone, this may be a read error. V gene TRBV6-6 combines with J gene TRBJ2-1; 7 nucleotides match TRBD2. Per germline, CDR1 MNHNY and CDR2 SVGAGI (reference sequence). V shed 4 bases, J shed 9 bases, and the junction held 12 bases outside the gene matches. This CDR3 comprises 15 residues. The CDR3 here is CASSSPRLAGCEQFF. In nucleotides, the CDR3 is TGTGCCAGCAGTTCTCCCAGACTAGCCGGCTGTGAGCAGTTCTTC.

This clonotype showed up just a few times. The chain employs TRBV7-2 and TRBJ1-1, with D possibly matching TRBD1 (6 bases). The length of the CDR3 is 14 residues. From germline, CDR1 is SGHTA and CDR2 FQGNSA. Trimming pared 2 bases from V and 5 bases from J, leaving 12 bases between. CDR3 bases: TGTGCCAGCAGCTTAATTACAGGGTCTACTGAAGCTTTCTTT. Protein sequence: CASSLITGSTEAFF.

This clonotype showed up many times. CDR3 in DNA: TGTGCCAGCAGCTTAAGTTCCAGGGACAGCCAAGAGACCCAGTACTTC. It encodes CASSLSSRDSQETQYF. J is TRBJ2-5 and V is TRBV7-9; 7 bases agree with TRBD1. This CDR3 contains 16 residues. V trimming: 2 bases; J trimming: 1 base; junction bases outside the gene matches: 7. Germline CDR1 reads SEHNR; CDR2 reads FQNEAQ (reference sequence).

This clonotype was counted at least ten times. The chain uses TRBV7-2 and TRBJ1-2; D call uncertain. Germline values: CDR1 SGHTA, CDR2 FQGNSA. The V end lost 4 bases, the J end lost 5 bases, and 17 bases lay between the germline ends. The length of the CDR3 is 15 residues. CDR3 in DNA: TGTGCCAGCAGCTCGTCTCAACCAGGAGATTATGGCTACACCTTC. Amino acids: CASSSSQPGDYGYTF.